A single sample is the source of the 13 T cell receptor beta chains below, sequenced in a study of beta chain features in type 1 diabetes. General observations from the study: Moderate but significant shortening of TCRB CDR3s was recorded in all four CD4+ subsets from Type 1 diabetes patients.

These receptors have no identified antigens. Sequencing targeted expressed TCRB transcripts, as all isolated RNA had been reverse transcribed. Method: immunoSEQ multiplex PCR; TCRdb's copy keeps in-frame clones and lacks some. This table has around 600,000 clones, around 11% appearing once. The sequencing sample was made of naive CD4+ T cells from blood. The receptors were sampled from a man aged 25-45 years with type 1 diabetes.

The chain combines TRBV4-3 with TRBJ2-1; 10 bases are shared with TRBD2. With 0 bases clipped from V and 6 bases from J, the junction kept 5 bases outside the gene matches. The CDR3 length is 16 residues. Germline assignment: CDR1 LGHNA and CDR2 YSLEER. The DNA of the CDR3 is TGCGCCAGCAGCCAAGAGGGGCAGCGGGGGGGCAATGAGCAGTTCTTC. Translation: CASSQEGQRGGNEQFF.

A few counts support this clone. The J gene is TRBJ2-7, the V gene TRBV25-1; TRBD1 is a possible D gene (6 bases). The CDR3 has 15 residues. Germline V lookup: CDR1 MGHDK, CDR2 SYGVNS. Trimming shortened V by 5 bases and J by 5 bases, and 19 bases separated the two germline ends. The CDR3 region is CASSLVLGQSDEQYF. CDR3 coding DNA: TGTGCCAGCAGTTTGGTCCTGGGACAAAGTGACGAGCAGTACTTC.

This clone showed up just a few times. The chain combines TRBV4-3 with TRBJ2-6, with D hard to call. Per the germline V gene, CDR1 is LGHNA and CDR2 is YSLEER. V dropped 2 bases and J dropped 2 bases, with 4 bases sitting between them. CDR3 length: 14 residues. The CDR3 protein is CASSQQTGANVLTF. The CDR3 region has the DNA TGCGCCAGCAGCCAACAAACTGGGGCCAACGTCCTGACTTTC.

A note on this clone: Other DNA sequences within the sample encode an identical CDR3. The chain combines TRBV7-9 with TRBJ1-1; 8 bases line up with TRBD1. Trimming cost V 3 bases and J 0 bases; bases outside gene matches: 0. The germline V gene has CDR1 SEHNR and CDR2 FQNEAQ (reference sequence). This CDR3 is 14 amino acids long. The CDR3 nucleotides are TGTGCCAGCAGCTTGGGACAGGTGAACACTGAAGCTTTCTTT. Amino acid sequence: CASSLGQVNTEAFF.

The table lists this clone with a few counts. The rearrangement joins TRBV5-1 to TRBJ1-1, with D tentatively TRBD1 (6 bases). The CDR3 totals 13 residues. Trimming took 7 bases from V and 2 from J, leaving 12 bases between them. From germline, CDR1 is SGHRS and CDR2 YFSETQ. Written as DNA, the CDR3 is TGCGCCAGCGCACAGGGAATTAACACTGAAGCTTTCTTT. Amino acid sequence: CASAQGINTEAFF.

V is TRBV10-3 and J is TRBJ2-1, with D possibly called TRBD1 or TRBD2 (5 bases each). Between the trimmed V and J ends, which lost 8 bases and 7 bases, there was a span of 36 bases. The CDR3 sequence is 20 residues long. Looked up from germline, CDR1 is ENHRY and CDR2 is SYGVKD. The CDR3 sequence: CAIRTDGETDIFLARNEQFF. CDR3 DNA: TGTGCCATCCGAACTGATGGGGAGACAGATATCTTCCTTGCGCGGAATGAGCAGTTCTTC.

In this sample, this clone turned up a few times. The chain links TRBV5-4 to TRBJ2-7, with D perhaps matching TRBD1 (5 bases). V was pared by 0 bases and J by 1 base, with 11 bases between. From germline, CDR1 is SGHNT and CDR2 YYREEE (reference sequence). The CDR3 covers 15 residues. CDR3 in DNA: TGTGCCAGCAGCTTGGACAGGACGCTTTCCTACGAGCAGTACTTC. Translating gives CASSLDRTLSYEQYF.

This clone was seen only a few times. The CDR3 sequence: CASSFVRDEQYF. The CDR3 DNA is TGTGCCAGCAGCTTTGTGCGGGACGAGCAGTACTTC. J is TRBJ2-7 and V is TRBV5-4; D perhaps matches TRBD2 (5 bases). The CDR3 sequence is 12 residues long. V was pared by 2 bases and J by 5 bases, with 8 bases between. In germline, CDR1 is SGHNT, CDR2 YYREEE (reference sequence). Full variable domain (rest looked up from reference TRBV5-4 and TRBJ2-7): ETGVTQSPTHLIKTRGQQVTLRCSSQSGHNTVSWYQQALGQGPQFIFQYYREEENGRGNFPPRFSGLQFPNYSSELNVNALELDDSALYLCASSFVRDEQYFGPGTRLTVT.

The CDR3 DNA follows: TGCGCCAGCAGCCGATCCGGGACAGGTAAAGGCTTCGACTACGAAAAACTGTTTTTT. Amino acid sequence: CASSRSGTGKGFDYEKLFF. V and J are TRBV4-1 and TRBJ1-4; TRBD1 matches 8 bases. Per germline, CDR1 MGHRA and CDR2 YSYEKL. Unmatched junction bases numbered 21, after V lost 4 bases and J lost 8 bases. The CDR3 consists of 19 residues.

This clone was recorded a few times. This chain links TRBV10-3 with TRBJ1-5; perhaps TRBD1 as D (6 bases). V shed 8 bases and J shed 1 base, with 15 bases lying between them. Germline V gives CDR1 ENHRY, CDR2 SYGVKD. The CDR3 extends over 15 amino acids. CDR3 region: CAILLTGRSNQPQHF. In DNA, the CDR3 is TGTGCCATCCTCCTGACAGGCCGAAGCAATCAGCCCCAGCATTTT.

V is TRBV25-1 and J is TRBJ2-3; 9 bases agree with TRBD1. V lost 5 bases and J lost 0; bases outside the gene matches: 6. Germline CDR1 reads MGHDK; CDR2 reads SYGVNS. This CDR3 has 16 amino acids. Here the CDR3 DNA reads TGTGCCAGCAGTTCCTTGACAGGGGGAAGCACAGATACGCAGTATTTT. This translates into CASSSLTGGSTDTQYF. Complete variable domain (other parts from reference TRBV25-1 and TRBJ2-3): EADIYQTPRYLVIGTGKKITLECSQTMGHDKMYWYQQDPGMELHLIHYSYGVNSTEKGDLSSESTVSRIRTEHFPLTLESARPSHTSQYLCASSSLTGGSTDTQYFGPGTRLTVL.

The genes are TRBV6-5 and TRBJ1-2, with a tentative D call TRBD1 (6 bases). Germline CDR1 MNHEY, CDR2 SVGAGI. The CDR3 runs 16 residues. The V gene lost 4 bases and the J gene lost 3 bases, with 18 bases spanning the gap. The CDR3 DNA reads as TGTGCCAGCAGTTCGGGGGGGCGGCAAGCGTACTATGGCTACACCTTC. Protein product: CASSSGGRQAYYGYTF.

The table lists this clone with a few counts. For the CDR3, the DNA is TGTGCCAGCAGTGTAGATGGCAGCTCCTACGAGCAGTACTTC. Its translation is CASSVDGSSYEQYF. This chain joins TRBV6-4 and TRBJ2-7; D gene uncertain. The V gene lost 4 bases and the J gene lost 0 bases, with 10 bases spanning the gap. From germline, CDR1 is MRHNA and CDR2 SNTAGT. The CDR3 runs to 14 residues.